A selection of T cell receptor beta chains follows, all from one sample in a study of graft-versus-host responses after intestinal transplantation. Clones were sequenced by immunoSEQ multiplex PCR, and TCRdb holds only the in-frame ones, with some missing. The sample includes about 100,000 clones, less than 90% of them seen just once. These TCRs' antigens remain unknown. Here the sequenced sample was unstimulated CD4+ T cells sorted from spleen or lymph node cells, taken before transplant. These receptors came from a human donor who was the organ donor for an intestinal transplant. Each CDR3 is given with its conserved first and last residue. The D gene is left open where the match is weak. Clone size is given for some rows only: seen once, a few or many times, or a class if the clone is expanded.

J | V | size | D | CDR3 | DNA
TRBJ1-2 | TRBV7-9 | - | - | CASSQSEGNYGYTF | TGTGCCAGCAGCCAATCGGAAGGTAACTATGGCTACACCTTC
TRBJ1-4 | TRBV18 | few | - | CASSPGLWEKLFF | TGTGCCAGCTCTCCCGGGCTTTGGGAAAAACTGTTTTTT
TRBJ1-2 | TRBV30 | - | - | CAWIGPAMGGSRRGYTF | TGTGCCTGGATTGGCCCCGCGATGGGGGGATCGAGGAGAGGCTACACCTTC
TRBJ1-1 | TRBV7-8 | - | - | CASSFLGVGAFF | TGTGCCAGCAGCTTTCTGGGGGTGGGAGCTTTCTTT
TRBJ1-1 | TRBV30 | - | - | CAGRLGGRNTEAFF | TGTGCCGGACGACTGGGGGGACGGAACACTGAAGCTTTCTTT
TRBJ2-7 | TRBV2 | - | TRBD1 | CASSDTGTGSFSYEQYF | TGTGCCAGCAGCGACACCGGGACAGGGAGTTTCTCCTACGAGCAGTACTTC
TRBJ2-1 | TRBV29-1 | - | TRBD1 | CSVHSGTALRRGNNEQFF | TGCAGCGTCCATTCCGGGACAGCGCTACGAAGGGGTAACAATGAGCAGTTCTTC
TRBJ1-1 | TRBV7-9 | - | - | CASSLDRDTEAFF | TGTGCCAGCAGCTTAGACAGGGACACTGAAGCTTTCTTT
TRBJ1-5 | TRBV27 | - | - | CASSLRDGQPQHF | TGTGCCAGCAGCCTCAGGGATGGTCAGCCCCAGCATTTT
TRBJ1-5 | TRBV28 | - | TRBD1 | CASSSGQGTNSNQPQHF | TGTGCCAGCAGTTCCGGACAGGGGACAAATAGCAATCAGCCCCAGCATTTT
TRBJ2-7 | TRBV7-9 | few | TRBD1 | CASSPSDRGREQYF | TGTGCCAGCAGCCCGTCCGACAGGGGTCGCGAGCAGTACTTC
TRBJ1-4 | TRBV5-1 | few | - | CASSSGPRKTNEKLFF | TGCGCCAGCAGCTCGGGACCGAGGAAAACTAATGAAAAACTGTTTTTT
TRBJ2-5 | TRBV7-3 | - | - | CASSPWGARETQYF | TGTGCCAGCAGCCCTTGGGGGGCCCGGGAGACCCAGTACTTC
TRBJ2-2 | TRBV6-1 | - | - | CASSEWSDRPNTGELFF | TGTGCCAGCAGTGAATGGTCCGACAGACCAAACACCGGGGAGCTGTTTTTT
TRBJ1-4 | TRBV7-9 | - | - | CASSLSGGQKLFF | TGTGCCAGCAGCTTATCGGGGGGGCAAAAACTGTTTTTT
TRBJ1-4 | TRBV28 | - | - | CASSFTRGSEKLFF | TGTGCCAGCAGTTTTACCAGGGGAAGTGAAAAACTGTTTTTT
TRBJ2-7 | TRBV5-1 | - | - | CASSLDWQAYEQYF | TGCGCCAGCAGCTTGGACTGGCAAGCCTACGAGCAGTACTTC
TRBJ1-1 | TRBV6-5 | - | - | CASTQTGGKKAFF | TGTGCCAGCACCCAGACGGGGGGCAAAAAGGCTTTCTTT
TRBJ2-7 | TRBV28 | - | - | CASSFGHAVSYEQYF | TGTGCCAGCAGTTTTGGTCACGCTGTCTCCTACGAGCAGTACTTC
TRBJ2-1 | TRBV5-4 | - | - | CASSLVDEQFF | TGTGCCAGCAGCTTGGTTGATGAGCAGTTCTTC
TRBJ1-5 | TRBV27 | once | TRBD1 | CASSPLGTGQANQPQHF | TGTGCCAGCAGTCCCCTCGGAACGGGACAGGCCAATCAGCCCCAGCATTTT
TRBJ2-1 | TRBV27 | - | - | CASSVQYGGPYNEQFF | TGTGCCAGCAGTGTCCAGTACGGGGGGCCCTACAATGAGCAGTTCTTC
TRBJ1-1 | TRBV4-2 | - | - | CASSQDRRQLNTEAFF | TGTGCCAGCAGCCAAGATCGAAGACAGCTGAACACTGAAGCTTTCTTT
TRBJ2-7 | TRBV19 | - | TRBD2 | CASSVRSGESYEQYF | TGTGCCAGTAGTGTTCGTAGCGGGGAATCCTACGAGCAGTACTTC
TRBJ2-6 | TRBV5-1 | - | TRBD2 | CASRIWGGLALPGANVLTF | TGCGCCAGCAGGATTTGGGGGGGACTAGCGCTTCCCGGGGCCAACGTCCTGACTTTC
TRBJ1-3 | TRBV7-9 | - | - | CASSLQDSSGNTIYF | TGTGCCAGCAGCTTGCAGGATTCCTCTGGAAACACCATATATTTT
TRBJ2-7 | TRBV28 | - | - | CASSSYLFGEQYF | TGTGCCAGCAGTTCTTACCTCTTTGGGGAGCAGTACTTC
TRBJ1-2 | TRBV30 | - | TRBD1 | CAWREDRAHGYTF | TGTGCCTGGAGGGAAGACAGGGCCCATGGCTACACCTTC
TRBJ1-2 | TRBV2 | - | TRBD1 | CASSEGTGSFTF | TGTGCCAGCAGTGAAGGGACAGGGTCGTTCACCTTC